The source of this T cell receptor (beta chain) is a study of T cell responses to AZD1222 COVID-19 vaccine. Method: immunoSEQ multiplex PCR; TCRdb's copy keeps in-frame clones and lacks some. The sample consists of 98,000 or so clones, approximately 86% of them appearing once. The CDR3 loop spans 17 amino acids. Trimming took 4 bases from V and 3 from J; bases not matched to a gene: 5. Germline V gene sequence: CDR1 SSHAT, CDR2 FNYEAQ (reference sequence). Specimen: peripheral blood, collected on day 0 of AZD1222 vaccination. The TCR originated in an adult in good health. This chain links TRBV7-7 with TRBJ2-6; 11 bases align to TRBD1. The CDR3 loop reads CASSSRDRGYGANVLTF. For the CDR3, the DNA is TGTGCCAGCAGCTCCCGGGACAGGGGGTATGGGGCCAACGTCCTGACTTTC.